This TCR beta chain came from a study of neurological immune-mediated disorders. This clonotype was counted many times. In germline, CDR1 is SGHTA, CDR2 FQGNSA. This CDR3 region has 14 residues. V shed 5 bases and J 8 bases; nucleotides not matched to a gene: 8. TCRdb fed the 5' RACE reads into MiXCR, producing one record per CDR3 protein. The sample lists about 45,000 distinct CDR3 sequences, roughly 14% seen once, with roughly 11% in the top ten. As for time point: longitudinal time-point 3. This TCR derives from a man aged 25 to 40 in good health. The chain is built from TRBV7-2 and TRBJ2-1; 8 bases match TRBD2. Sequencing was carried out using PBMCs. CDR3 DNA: TGTGCCAGCAGCGGAGGTAGCGGGATGGATGAGCAGTTCTTC. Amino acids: CASSGGSGMDEQFF.